Reported below is one TCR beta chain. What it binds is not known. This sample stems from a study of cytomegalovirus exposure and HLA in healthy donors. Study conclusions and caveats: Later analysis identified 16,951 TCR beta sequences associated with HLA alleles, using a false discovery rate threshold of 0.05.

Germline V lookup: CDR1 MGHDK, CDR2 SYGVNS. CDR3 length equals 12 residues. V gave up 3 bases and J gave up 7 bases, with 6 bases separating them. PCR amplification relied on 60 Vbeta primers (plus 13 Jbeta primers). Profiled with immunoSEQ multiplex PCR; TCRdb holds only in-frame clones, not every one. Of 150,000 to 250,000 clones detected, 80% to 85% appear once; the ten largest clones hold 6.5%. The chain is built from TRBV25-1 and TRBJ1-4, with no clear D. Sequencing was done on a sample of PBMCs. The TCR was taken from a woman aged 45-59 years in good health and CMV-seropositive. The CDR3 DNA reads as TGTGCCAGCAGTGATCCGGGTGAAAAACTGTTTTTT. Protein product: CASSDPGEKLFF.